A single sample gave rise to the 16 T cell receptor beta chains below, sequenced in a study of cytomegalovirus exposure and HLA in healthy donors. The PCR contained 60 Vbeta and 13 Jbeta primers. The assay was immunoSEQ multiplex PCR, and TCRdb's table has in-frame clones only and misses some. The table lists 90,000 to 130,000 clones, around 86% of them singletons, with 1.5% to 2% in the top ten. The sample consisted of PBMCs. The source of these receptors is a man aged 35-49 years in good health and CMV-seronegative.

V usage is TRBV5-1 and J usage is TRBJ2-7; 9 nucleotides align to TRBD1. With V trimmed by 7 bases and J by 7 bases, 9 bases remained unmatched. This CDR3 has 13 amino acids. Germline loops: CDR1 SGHRS, CDR2 YFSETQ. The CDR3 is CASGRDRVREQYF. The CDR3 nucleotides read TGCGCCAGCGGCCGGGACAGGGTAAGGGAGCAGTACTTC. Full variable domain (missing parts from reference TRBV5-1 and TRBJ2-7): KAGVTQTPRYLIKTRGQQVTLSCSPISGHRSVSWYQQTPGQGLQFLFEYFSETQRNKGNFPGRFSGRQFSNSRSEMNVSTLELGDSALYLCASGRDRVREQYFGPGTRLTVT.

This chain uses TRBV6-5 with TRBJ1-4; 7 positions agree with TRBD1. CDR1 is MNHEY and CDR2 is SVGAGI in the germline V gene. The V and J ends lost 10 bases and 10 bases, in that order; junction bases with no gene match: 9. This CDR3 contains 12 residues. The CDR3 coding sequence is TGTGCCACTTGGGACAGAGAGGGAAAACTGTTTTTT. This translates into CATWDREGKLFF.

The rearrangement links TRBV10-3 to TRBJ1-5; D uncertain. Germline V gene lookup returns CDR1 ENHRY and CDR2 SYGVKD. The ends were cut back, 8 bases at V and 3 bases at J, with 8 bases in the middle. This CDR3 is built from 12 residues. CDR3 amino acids: CAIQEANQPQHF. CDR3 coding DNA: TGTGCCATCCAGGAGGCCAATCAGCCCCAGCATTTT.

The chain recombines TRBV19 with TRBJ1-1; D call uncertain. CDR3 length equals 13 residues. The V end lost 3 bases, the J end lost 1 base, and 6 bases lay between the germline ends. Germline V CDR1 and CDR2: LNHDA, SQIVND (reference sequence). This CDR3 reads CASSIRGNTEAFF. The DNA of the CDR3 is TGTGCCAGTAGTATTCGGGGGAACACTGAAGCTTTCTTT. The full variable domain, rest sourced from reference TRBV19 and TRBJ1-1, is DGGITQSPKYLFRKEGQNVTLSCEQNLNHDAMYWYRQDPGQGLRLIYYSQIVNDFQKGDIAEGYSVSREKKESFPLTVTSAQKNPTAFYLCASSIRGNTEAFFGQGTRLTVV.

This chain links TRBV4-1 with TRBJ2-5; 10 bases line up with TRBD1. The CDR3 is 17 amino acids. CDR1 and CDR2 from the germline V gene are MGHRA and YSYEKL. V shed 2 bases and J 4 bases; nucleotides not matched to a gene: 10. The CDR3 DNA is TGCGCCAGCAGCCAATTGACAGGGGGCGGTCCGGCAGAGACCCAGTACTTC. Protein product: CASSQLTGGGPAETQYF.

The V gene is TRBV5-6, the J gene TRBJ2-7; 9 nucleotides line up with TRBD1. Germline-derived CDR1 and CDR2 are SGHDT and YYEEEE. V gave up 4 bases and J gave up 0 bases; unmatched junction bases: 5. CDR3 length: 15 amino acids. CDR3 protein: CASSPGQGLSYEQYF. The CDR3 coding sequence is TGTGCCAGCAGCCCGGGACAGGGTCTCTCCTACGAGCAGTACTTC.

V usage is TRBV5-1 and J usage is TRBJ2-3; no clear D. Germline CDR1 reads SGHRS; CDR2 reads YFSETQ. The CDR3 runs to 15 residues. V was trimmed by 0 bases and J by 2 bases, leaving 10 bases between them. The CDR3 nucleotides are TGCGCCAGCAGCTTGGAGGAGAGGCCCACAGATACGCAGTATTTT. It yields the protein CASSLEERPTDTQYF.

V usage is TRBV30 and J usage is TRBJ2-5; tentatively, D is TRBD2 (6 bases). The CDR3 runs 16 residues. Germline V gene lookup returns CDR1 GTSNPN and CDR2 SVGIG (reference sequence). V lost 2 bases and J 1 base, leaving 17 bases between the germline ends. CDR3 amino acids: CAWSTPRDSGQETQYF. Written as DNA, the CDR3 is TGTGCCTGGAGTACTCCGAGGGATAGCGGCCAAGAGACCCAGTACTTC.

This sequence joins TRBV7-7 and TRBJ2-5; 13 nucleotides match TRBD2. Per germline, CDR1 SSHAT and CDR2 FNYEAQ (reference sequence). This CDR3 region has 16 residues. V trimming: 2 bases; J trimming: 5 bases; junction bases outside the gene matches: 5. The CDR3 coding sequence is TGTGCCAGCAGCTTAACTAGCGGGGGGGTTCTGGAGACCCAGTACTTC. Translation gives CASSLTSGGVLETQYF.

V gene TRBV2 combines with J gene TRBJ2-1, with 9 nucleotides matching TRBD2. V was clipped by 9 bases and J by 7 bases; unmatched bases: 13. Germline V gene sequence: CDR1 SNHLY, CDR2 FYNNEI. This CDR3 contains 15 residues. The CDR3 DNA is TGTGCCAGGGGAATAGCGGGGGCAGGGGGAAATGAGCAGTTCTTC. It is translated as CARGIAGAGGNEQFF.

The CDR3, as DNA: TGTGCCAGCAGCTTATCAAACTCTGGGGCCAACGTCCTGACTTTC. Translated, it gives CASSLSNSGANVLTF. The V and J genes are TRBV5-5 and TRBJ2-6; the D is unclear. Trimming stripped 2 bases from V and 0 bases from J, with 6 bases between. Germline V lookup: CDR1 SGHKS, CDR2 YYEKEE (reference sequence). The CDR3 totals 15 residues.

The chain carries TRBV10-3 and TRBJ1-6; D unresolved. CDR1 is ENHRY, CDR2 SYGVKD, per germline. This CDR3 has 16 residues. Trimming shortened V by 6 bases and J by 6 bases, and 18 bases separated the two germline ends. CDR3 nucleotide sequence: TGTGCCATCAGGGACTTCGCGGCAAGTATTAATTCACCCCTCCACTTT. Its protein is CAIRDFAASINSPLHF.

This clone was observed a single time. The chain recombines TRBV7-8 with TRBJ2-5; tentatively, D is TRBD2 (5 bases). The CDR3 spans 15 residues. Between the trimmed V and J ends, which lost 2 bases and 1 base, there was a span of 11 bases. Germline V gene data show CDR1 as SGHVS and CDR2 as FQNEAQ. The CDR3 DNA sequence: TGTGCCAGCAGCTTAATAGCGAGGCCCCAAGAGACCCAGTACTTC. Amino acid sequence: CASSLIARPQETQYF. The full variable domain, with the rest looked up from reference TRBV7-8 and TRBJ2-5, is GAGVSQSPRYKVAKRGQDVALRCDPISGHVSLFWYQQALGQGPEFLTYFQNEAQLDKSGLPSDRFFAERPEGSVSTLKIQRTQQEDSAVYLCASSLIARPQETQYFGPGTRLLVL.

The V gene is TRBV10-2, the J gene TRBJ2-1, with TRBD1 matching 9 bases. Trimming removed 7 bases from V and 8 bases from J; junction bases left unmatched: 9. This CDR3 region has 14 residues. Germline V gives CDR1 WSHSY, CDR2 SAAADI. DNA of the CDR3: TGCGCCAGCACTTTTACAGGGGGCGCATATGAGCAGTTCTTC. Amino acid sequence: CASTFTGGAYEQFF.

The CDR3 sequence is CASSPHREANEQFF. CDR3 coding DNA: TGTGCCAGCAGCCCGCACAGGGAAGCCAATGAGCAGTTCTTC. The chain links TRBV7-7 to TRBJ2-1; tentatively, D is TRBD1 (6 bases). Trimming took off 5 bases at V and 6 bases at J, with 14 bases between the two ends. The germline CDR1 and CDR2 sequences are SSHAT and FNYEAQ (reference sequence). The CDR3 spans 14 residues.

The chain uses TRBV5-1 and TRBJ2-7; D not certain. The CDR3 is 14 amino acids. V shed 1 base and J shed 2 bases, with 10 bases lying between them. Germline CDR1 and CDR2: SGHRS and YFSETQ. The CDR3 loop reads CASSLYEGAYEQYF. The DNA for the CDR3 is TGCGCCAGCAGCTTGTACGAAGGAGCCTACGAGCAGTACTTC.